The 12 T cell receptor beta chains below were found in one sample sequenced in a study of T cells in localized non-small cell lung cancer. This table comes from immunoSEQ multiplex PCR, and its TCRdb copy is limited to in-frame clones, with some not included. The sample shows fewer than 35,000 clones, over 75% of them seen only once. The specimen comprised peripheral blood, sampled before any cancer treatment. Every receptor here comes from an older male donor with stage III lung adenocarcinoma.

V gene TRBV30 combines with J gene TRBJ2-7; possibly TRBD2 for D (6 bases). The V gene's germline CDR1 is GTSNPN and CDR2 SVGIG (reference sequence). Trimming pared 6 bases from V and 7 bases from J, leaving 25 bases between. The CDR3 contains 15 residues. The chain's CDR3 is CACTPLGRGGLEQYF. For the CDR3, the DNA is TGTGCCTGTACGCCGCTGGGTAGGGGAGGTTTAGAGCAGTACTTC.

As concerns this clone: Germline is not matched at one junction end, which may reflect a read error. CDR3 in DNA: TGTGCCAGCAGCTATATGTGGGGGGAGCTATTTTTT. This gives the protein CASSYMWGELFF. The V and J genes are TRBV7-3 and TRBJ2-2, with D tentatively TRBD2 (6 bases). Germline-derived CDR1 and CDR2 are SGHTA and FQGTGA. The CDR3 covers 12 residues.

The chain uses TRBV4-1 and TRBJ1-2; a weak D match, TRBD1 (5 bases). Germline V gene data show CDR1 as MGHRA and CDR2 as YSYEKL. The CDR3 extends over 14 amino acids. Trimming took off 4 bases at V and 2 bases at J, with 11 bases between the two ends. The CDR3 reads CASSLATANYGYTF. CDR3 in DNA: TGCGCCAGCAGCCTAGCGACAGCAAACTATGGCTACACCTTC.

The V and J genes are TRBV5-1 and TRBJ1-1; D not resolved. Germline CDR1 and CDR2: SGHRS and YFSETQ. The germline V and J ends were trimmed by 4 bases and 3 bases, with 16 bases remaining between them. CDR3 size: 15 residues. The CDR3: CASSLTPTRDTEAFF. In nucleotides, the CDR3 is TGCGCCAGCAGCCTCACTCCCACTAGGGACACTGAAGCTTTCTTT.

The rearrangement uses TRBV16 and TRBJ2-1; TRBD2 might be the D (6 bases). V lost 5 bases and J 3 bases, leaving 8 bases between the germline ends. The length of the CDR3 is 13 residues. Per germline, CDR1 KGHSY and CDR2 FQNENV. The CDR3 DNA follows: TGTGCCAGCAGCATGGAGGGCTACAATGAGCAGTTCTTC. It is translated as CASSMEGYNEQFF. The variable domain in full, with the rest retrieved from reference TRBV16 and TRBJ2-1, is GEEVAQTPKHLVRGEGQKAKLYCAPIKGHSYVFWYQQVLKNEFKFLISFQNENVFDETGMPKERFSAKCLPNSPCSLEIQATKLEDSAVYFCASSMEGYNEQFFGPGTRLTVL.

The chain carries TRBV27 and TRBJ2-7, with 8 nucleotides matching TRBD1. Germline CDR1 and CDR2: MNHEY and SMNVEV (reference sequence). V lost 8 bases, J lost 4 bases, and 10 bases stayed unmatched. The CDR3 loop spans 14 amino acids. CDR3 nucleotide sequence: TGTGCCAGCGGGACCGGGACAGGACGATACGAGCAGTACTTC. Translated: CASGTGTGRYEQYF.

This rearrangement joins TRBV27 to TRBJ1-5, with unresolved D. The CDR3 contains 15 residues. V dropped 3 bases and J dropped 3 bases, with 12 bases sitting between them. Looked up from germline, CDR1 is MNHEY and CDR2 is SMNVEV (reference sequence). The CDR3 sequence is CASSLYRGDNQPQHF. The CDR3, as DNA: TGTGCCAGCAGTTTGTACCGGGGTGACAATCAGCCCCAGCATTTT.

This CDR3 reads CASSLAWGRGHQPQHF. As DNA, the CDR3 is TGTGCCAGCAGCTTAGCGTGGGGCAGGGGGCATCAGCCCCAGCATTTT. The rearrangement joins TRBV7-9 to TRBJ1-5; TRBD1 aligns across 8 bases. V gave up 0 bases and J gave up 5 bases; unmatched junction bases: 6. Germline-derived CDR1 and CDR2 are SEHNR and FQNEAQ (reference sequence). The length of the CDR3 is 16 residues.

Sample share makes this clone medium-sized. The gene calls are TRBV27 and TRBJ2-1, with D perhaps matching TRBD1 (6 bases). This CDR3 region has 14 residues. In germline, CDR1 is MNHEY, CDR2 SMNVEV (reference sequence). V lost 7 bases and J lost 9, with 19 bases in between. The CDR3 protein is CASTQGTSRGEQFF. In DNA form, the CDR3 reads TGTGCCAGCACCCAGGGGACATCAAGGGGTGAGCAGTTCTTC.

V is TRBV7-6 and J is TRBJ2-2; 15 bases are shared with TRBD2. Germline V lookup: CDR1 SGHVS, CDR2 FNYEAQ. Trimming cost V 0 bases and J 7 bases; bases outside gene matches: 12. This CDR3 region has 20 residues. CDR3 sequence reads: CASSLAREPGLAGGSGELFF. CDR3 bases: TGTGCCAGCAGCTTAGCTAGGGAGCCGGGACTAGCGGGAGGAAGCGGGGAGCTGTTTTTT.

J is TRBJ2-1 and V is TRBV6-6; 8 nucleotides match TRBD2. V lost 8 bases, J lost 4 bases, and 10 bases stayed unmatched. This CDR3 contains 15 residues. The germline V gene has CDR1 MNHNY and CDR2 SVGAGI (reference sequence). The CDR3 sequence is CASRPTAGAYNEQFF. The CDR3 DNA reads as TGTGCCAGCCGCCCCACAGCGGGGGCGTACAATGAGCAGTTCTTC.

This clone was detected only a few times. The chain combines TRBV6-5 with TRBJ1-3; weak D call: TRBD1 (5 bases). The CDR3 loop spans 15 amino acids. CDR1 is MNHEY, CDR2 SVGAGI, per germline. V was trimmed by 5 bases and J by 0 bases, leaving 11 bases between them. The CDR3 region is CASSATVSSGNTIYF. As DNA, the CDR3 is TGTGCCAGCAGTGCGACAGTCAGCTCTGGAAACACCATATATTTT.